These 5 T cell receptor beta chains came from one sample sequenced in a study of CD8+ T cells in alopecia areata. Extraction and reverse transcription of RNA yielded cDNA as the sequencing template. Using immunoSEQ multiplex PCR, the repertoire was profiled, and TCRdb retains in-frame clones only, with some absent. The sample holds around 120,000 clones, roughly 50% seen once. Treatment noted: oral pan-JAK inhibitor, 5-10 mg twice daily. Sequencing was performed on CD8+ T cells sorted from blood, taken at week 4, from a patient treated with tofacitinib. Source of these receptors: a human donor with alopecia areata.

The rearrangement links TRBV30 to TRBJ1-5; D uncertain. Germline V gives CDR1 GTSNPN, CDR2 SVGIG (reference sequence). This CDR3 spans 11 amino acids. V gave up 6 bases and J gave up 0 bases, with 3 bases separating them. The CDR3 loop is CACGSNQPQHF. The CDR3, as DNA: TGTGCCTGTGGTAGCAATCAGCCCCAGCATTTT.

The gene calls are TRBV5-6 and TRBJ2-4; no clear D. CDR3 length equals 14 residues. The germline gives CDR1 SGHDT, CDR2 YYEEEE. Trimming took off 0 bases at V and 5 bases at J, with 9 bases between the two ends. The CDR3 sequence: CASSLGIPENIQYF. The CDR3 nucleotides read TGTGCCAGCAGCTTGGGAATCCCAGAAAACATTCAGTACTTC.

The chain combines TRBV30 with TRBJ1-1, with a possible D match to TRBD1 (5 bases). Trimming left V 2 bases short and J 8 bases short, with 15 bases between. This CDR3 region has 13 residues. Germline CDR1 reads GTSNPN; CDR2 reads SVGIG (reference sequence). In DNA, the CDR3 is TGTGCCTGGAGTATGGACACAACATGGGAAGCTTTCTTT. Translation: CAWSMDTTWEAFF.

This clone was seen a few times. J is TRBJ1-2 and V is TRBV7-9; TRBD1 aligns across 8 bases. The trim removed 1 base at V and 3 bases at J, leaving 10 bases unmatched. The CDR3 extends over 17 amino acids. Germline lookup yields CDR1 SEHNR and CDR2 FQNEAQ (reference sequence). The CDR3 spells CASSLVPRQGQHYGYTF. CDR3 DNA sequence: TGTGCCAGCAGCTTAGTCCCTAGACAGGGGCAACACTATGGCTACACCTTC.

The rearrangement joins TRBV23-1 to TRBJ1-5, with 9 bases lining up with TRBD1. TRBV23-1 carries the ORF label, with uncertain function. The CDR3 totals 17 residues. Trimming took 0 bases from V and 2 from J; bases not matched to a gene: 5. The CDR3 sequence: CASSQSQGAWGNQPQHF. The DNA of the CDR3 is TGCGCCAGCAGTCAATCACAGGGGGCGTGGGGCAATCAGCCCCAGCATTTT.